Listed here are 25 T cell receptor beta chains from one sample, sequenced in a study of technical replicates of blood from a few donors. Clones were read by immunoSEQ multiplex PCR, and TCRdb kept only the in-frame ones, dropping some. The sample shows tens of thousands of clones, roughly 90% of them seen only once. The specimen sequenced was PBMCs. The source is a human donor in good health. Some clones in this sample may be carry-over from other donors' samples.

This clone is a singleton in its sample. The chain joins TRBV6-6 to TRBJ2-1; 8 bases are shared with TRBD2. Trimming took 3 bases from V and 9 from J; bases not matched to a gene: 1. CDR1 and CDR2 (germline): MNHNY, SVGAGI (reference sequence). This CDR3 is built from 12 residues. The CDR3 loop is CASSYLAGEQFF. CDR3 nucleotides: TGTGCCAGCAGTTATCTAGCGGGTGAGCAGTTCTTC.

This sequence joins TRBV6-5 and TRBJ2-7; perhaps TRBD1 as D (5 bases). Trimming pared 2 bases from V and 2 bases from J, leaving 7 bases between. The length of the CDR3 is 13 residues. Germline CDR1 is MNHEY and CDR2 is SVGAGI. CDR3 residues: CASSYRRAYEQYF. In nucleotides, the CDR3 is TGTGCCAGCAGTTACCGCAGGGCCTACGAGCAGTACTTC.

This clone was seen a single time. This sequence joins TRBV18 and TRBJ2-5; 10 nucleotides match TRBD1. Trimming removed 4 bases from V and 1 base from J; junction bases left unmatched: 6. CDR1 and CDR2 from the germline V gene are KGHSH and LQKENI. This CDR3 region has 16 residues. In nucleotides, the CDR3 is TGTGCCAGCTCACGAGGACAGGGGGGCCTCCAAGAGACCCAGTACTTC. Amino acids: CASSRGQGGLQETQYF.

V usage is TRBV4-3 and J usage is TRBJ2-7; 12 bases agree with TRBD1. CDR3 size: 15 residues. Trimming removed 0 bases from V and 5 bases from J; junction bases left unmatched: 2. Germline V gene sequence: CDR1 LGHNA, CDR2 YSLEER. CDR3: CASSQEGTGGHEQYF. The DNA for the CDR3 is TGCGCCAGCAGCCAAGAAGGGACAGGGGGCCACGAGCAGTACTTC.

This chain connects TRBV7-2 to TRBJ2-3; D is perhaps TRBD1 (6 bases). Germline assignment: CDR1 SGHTA and CDR2 FQGNSA. The ends were cut back, 2 bases at V and 6 bases at J, with 18 bases in the middle. The CDR3 runs to 16 residues. The CDR3 reads CASSLFPTGTVDTQYF. CDR3 DNA sequence: TGTGCCAGCAGCTTATTCCCAACAGGGACCGTTGATACGCAGTATTTT.

This chain connects TRBV7-9 to TRBJ2-1; a weak D match, TRBD2 (6 bases). V was clipped by 1 base and J by 5 bases, with 9 bases between them. CDR3 length: 14 residues. The germline V gene encodes CDR1 SEHNR and CDR2 FQNEAQ (reference sequence). The CDR3 DNA sequence: TGTGCCAGCAGCTTAGGCGGGATCAACAATGAGCAGTTCTTC. The encoded protein is CASSLGGINNEQFF.

This sequence joins TRBV7-2 and TRBJ1-2; D call uncertain. There are 14 residues in the CDR3. CDR1 SGHTA and CDR2 FQGNSA come from the germline V gene. V was trimmed by 0 bases and J by 5 bases, leaving 10 bases between them. The CDR3 here is CASSLAGGSYGYTF. The CDR3 DNA is TGTGCCAGCAGCTTAGCGGGAGGCAGTTATGGCTACACCTTC.

The V gene is TRBV30, the J gene TRBJ1-1; 8 bases match TRBD1. V shed 4 bases and J 4 bases; nucleotides not matched to a gene: 14. This CDR3 is built from 16 residues. Germline loops: CDR1 GTSNPN, CDR2 SVGIG (reference sequence). This CDR3 reads CAWNPGGGGGSTEAFF. The CDR3 DNA reads as TGTGCCTGGAACCCAGGGGGCGGAGGTGGTAGCACTGAAGCTTTCTTT.

The chain joins TRBV13 to TRBJ2-5; perhaps TRBD1 as D (5 bases). The CDR3 consists of 14 residues. Germline CDR1 PRHDT, CDR2 FYEKMQ (reference sequence). V lost 4 bases, J lost 5 bases, and 14 bases lay in between. The CDR3 is CASSSDPRAETQYF. The CDR3 DNA reads TGTGCCAGCAGCTCCGACCCCAGGGCGGAGACCCAGTACTTC.

This sequence joins TRBV5-1 and TRBJ2-5; a possible D gene is TRBD1 (6 bases). Germline CDR1 SGHRS, CDR2 YFSETQ. The CDR3 sequence is 14 residues long. Trimming shortened V by 4 bases and J by 2 bases, and 12 bases separated the two germline ends. The CDR3 loop is CASSTGLGQETQYF. Written as DNA, the CDR3 is TGCGCCAGCAGCACAGGGCTGGGGCAAGAGACCCAGTACTTC.

V and J are TRBV5-4 and TRBJ2-1; D is unresolved. CDR3 length: 16 residues. The germline V gene encodes CDR1 SGHNT and CDR2 YYREEE (reference sequence). V lost 4 bases to trimming and J lost 0 bases, with 14 bases between them. CDR3 protein: CASSRRYSSSYNEQFF. The CDR3 nucleotides read TGTGCCAGCAGCCGGCGGTACTCTAGCTCCTACAATGAGCAGTTCTTC.

The chain combines TRBV30 with TRBJ1-4; D not certain. This CDR3 has 14 amino acids. CDR1 GTSNPN and CDR2 SVGIG come from the germline V gene (reference sequence). Trimming took off 5 bases at V and 3 bases at J, with 13 bases between the two ends. The CDR3, as DNA: TGTGCCTGGGGTGGGGAGGTAGCTAATGAAAAACTGTTTTTT. It codes for CAWGGEVANEKLFF.

This chain uses TRBV9 with TRBJ2-2; TRBD2 matches 14 bases. CDR1 is SGDLS, CDR2 YYNGEE, per germline. V lost 0 bases, J lost 7 bases, and 2 bases stayed unmatched. The CDR3 is 16 amino acids. Here the CDR3 reads CASSVEGLAGVGELFF. As DNA, the CDR3 is TGTGCCAGCAGCGTAGAGGGACTAGCGGGGGTCGGGGAGCTGTTTTTT.

The gene calls are TRBV5-4 and TRBJ2-7, with 7 bases that match TRBD2. This CDR3 has 15 amino acids. CDR1 is SGHNT and CDR2 is YYREEE in the germline V gene (reference sequence). V lost 4 bases, J lost 2 bases, and 9 bases stayed unmatched. The CDR3 nucleotides are TGTGCCAGCAGCCGACAACAGCGGGGAGCCTACGAGCAGTACTTC. Its protein product is CASSRQQRGAYEQYF.

This rearrangement joins TRBV7-2 to TRBJ1-1, with D hard to call. Germline assignment: CDR1 SGHTA and CDR2 FQGNSA. V was clipped by 2 bases and J by 1 base, with 11 bases between them. This CDR3 is 15 amino acids long. The CDR3 coding sequence is TGTGCCAGCAGCTTAATGATTACATCGAACACTGAAGCTTTCTTT. Translated: CASSLMITSNTEAFF.

The chain employs TRBV14 and TRBJ1-6; 8 bases are shared with TRBD1. V shed 5 bases, J shed 7 bases, and the junction held 7 bases outside the gene matches. CDR1 SGHDN and CDR2 FVKESK come from the germline V gene. The CDR3 contains 15 residues. The CDR3 protein is CASSYGQGRNSPLHF. The CDR3 DNA reads as TGTGCCAGCAGCTATGGACAGGGACGGAATTCACCCCTCCACTTT. The whole variable domain, filled in from reference TRBV14 and TRBJ1-6, reads EAGVTQFPSHSVIEKGQTVTLRCDPISGHDNLYWYRRVMGKEIKFLLHFVKESKQDESGMPNNRFLAERTGGTYSTLKVQPAELEDSGVYFCASSYGQGRNSPLHFGNGTRLTVT.

In this sample, this clone turned up a few times. This sequence joins TRBV11-3 and TRBJ1-1; D not certain. Germline loops: CDR1 SGHNT, CDR2 YENEEA. The V gene lost 3 bases and the J gene lost 0 bases, with 5 bases spanning the gap. CDR3 length: 13 amino acids. The CDR3 bases are TGTGCCAGCAGCTTCGCGTTGAACACTGAAGCTTTCTTT. Translating gives CASSFALNTEAFF.

The chain's CDR3 is CASSIRYF. The DNA of the CDR3 is TGTGCCAGTAGTATTAGATACTTC. The J gene is TRBJ2-4, the V gene TRBV19; unclear D gene. There are 8 residues in the CDR3. V lost 3 bases to trimming and J lost 16 bases, with 4 bases between them. Germline V gene lookup returns CDR1 LNHDA and CDR2 SQIVND (reference sequence).

This clone occurred once. V gene TRBV30 combines with J gene TRBJ1-2, with 8 bases that match TRBD1. CDR3 length: 17 amino acids. Germline CDR1 reads GTSNPN; CDR2 reads SVGIG (reference sequence). V lost 0 bases and J lost 0; bases outside the gene matches: 9. CDR3 amino acids: CAWSVRAGGRANYGYTF. CDR3 sequence (DNA): TGTGCCTGGAGTGTACGGGCAGGGGGCCGAGCTAACTATGGCTACACCTTC. The entire variable domain, with the rest obtained from reference TRBV30 and TRBJ1-2, is as follows: SQTIHQWPATLVQPVGSPLSLECTVEGTSNPNLYWYRQAAGRGLQLLFYSVGIGQISSEVPQNLSASRPQDRQFILSSKKLLLSDSGFYLCAWSVRAGGRANYGYTFGSGTRLTVV.

This clone came up once. The CDR3 DNA reads TGCGCCAGCAGGGATGTTAGACAGGGGGATAACTATGGCTACACCTTC. Encoded protein: CASRDVRQGDNYGYTF. The genes are TRBV5-1 and TRBJ1-2, with 9 bases identical to TRBD1. With V trimmed by 5 bases and J by 1 base, 9 bases remained unmatched. This CDR3 spans 16 amino acids. The V gene's germline CDR1 is SGHRS and CDR2 YFSETQ.

V and J are TRBV2 and TRBJ2-5, with D perhaps matching TRBD2 (6 bases). V lost 10 bases and J 4 bases, leaving 16 bases between the germline ends. Per the germline V gene, CDR1 is SNHLY and CDR2 is FYNNEI. The CDR3 runs to 13 residues. The CDR3 sequence: CATSAGRGETQYF. Here the CDR3 DNA reads TGTGCCACCTCGGCGGGGCGGGGAGAGACCCAGTACTTC.

The chain recombines TRBV7-2 with TRBJ2-7; D gene ambiguous. There are 13 residues in the CDR3. The V and J ends lost 3 bases and 2 bases respectively, with 8 bases between them. Germline V gene data show CDR1 as SGHTA and CDR2 as FQGNSA. Here the CDR3 reads CASSFAEAYEQYF. The CDR3 nucleotides read TGTGCCAGCAGCTTCGCAGAGGCCTACGAGCAGTACTTC.

This chain joins TRBV4-3 and TRBJ1-2; 8 bases fit TRBD1. This CDR3 contains 14 residues. V shed 0 bases, J shed 7 bases, and the junction held 4 bases outside the gene matches. Germline CDR1 is LGHNA and CDR2 is YSLEER. Here the CDR3 DNA reads TGCGCCAGCAGCCAAGACAGGGGGCCGTTTGGCTACACCTTC. Amino acid sequence: CASSQDRGPFGYTF.

The rearrangement joins TRBV13 to TRBJ2-7, with 8 positions matching TRBD2. The germline V gene has CDR1 PRHDT and CDR2 FYEKMQ (reference sequence). The V and J ends lost 6 bases and 3 bases, in that order; junction bases with no gene match: 7. The CDR3 has 14 residues. The CDR3, as DNA: TGTGCCAGCAGGGGAGCGGGAGTCCACTACGAGCAGTACTTC. This gives the protein CASRGAGVHYEQYF.

The rearrangement links TRBV7-2 to TRBJ2-3; the D gene is possibly TRBD2 (6 bases). Germline assignment: CDR1 SGHTA and CDR2 FQGNSA. The CDR3 extends over 15 amino acids. With 5 bases removed from V and 4 bases from J, the gap between germline ends came to 16 bases. CDR3 bases: TGTGCCAGCAGCCACCCACTAGCTCGGGCAGATACGCAGTATTTT. It translates to CASSHPLARADTQYF.